The 7 T cell receptor beta chains in this list originate from one sample, sequenced in a study of T cell responses to AZD1222 COVID-19 vaccine. Profiling relied on immunoSEQ multiplex PCR, and the TCRdb table lists in-frame clones only, not all of them. The repertoire has some 170,000 clones, around 92% of them found once; the top ten carry about 0.9%. This specimen was peripheral blood, taken on day 0 of AZD1222 vaccination. The receptor set was obtained from an adult in good health.

The V call is TRBV28, the J call TRBJ1-2, with TRBD1 as a possible D gene (5 bases). Germline lookup yields CDR1 MDHEN and CDR2 SYDVKM. The CDR3 has 13 residues. The V end lost 3 bases, the J end lost 3 bases, and 8 bases lay between the germline ends. In DNA, the CDR3 is TGTGCCAGCAGTTTGGGGGGGGACTATGGCTACACCTTC. This sequence encodes CASSLGGDYGYTF.

The chain is built from TRBV4-1 and TRBJ1-5; D is possibly TRBD1 (5 bases). The CDR3 loop spans 16 amino acids. Deletions cut 0 bases from V and 6 bases from J, with 15 bases between. CDR1 and CDR2 from the germline V gene are MGHRA and YSYEKL. The CDR3 coding sequence is TGCGCCAGCAGCCAAGATTGGGGGTACGTTGGTCAGCCCCAGCATTTT. It is translated as CASSQDWGYVGQPQHF.

This clone came up once. Written as DNA, the CDR3 is TGTGCCACCAGCTCTAGCGCGGGCACCGGGGAGCTGTTTTTT. Translation: CATSSSAGTGELFF. The rearrangement joins TRBV24-1 to TRBJ2-2; D is possibly TRBD2 (6 bases). The CDR3 length is 14 residues. V lost 7 bases to trimming and J lost 4 bases, with 12 bases between them. The germline gives CDR1 KGHDR, CDR2 SFDVKD.

The chain couples TRBV18 to TRBJ1-2, with 7 positions matching TRBD1. This CDR3 is built from 16 residues. Trimming took 6 bases from V and 8 from J; bases not matched to a gene: 18. Germline-derived CDR1 and CDR2 are KGHSH and LQKENI. CDR3 nucleotides: TGTGCCAGCTCGCCGAGAGACAGGGTAAAGAGAAGGGGCTACACCTTC. Translated, it gives CASSPRDRVKRRGYTF.

This clone was seen just once. The CDR3 reads CASSSYRGTNEKLFF. DNA of the CDR3: TGCGCCAGCAGCTCCTACAGGGGCACTAATGAAAAACTGTTTTTT. The gene calls are TRBV5-1 and TRBJ1-4, with 7 bases fitting TRBD1. V gave up 3 bases and J gave up 2 bases; unmatched junction bases: 4. The CDR3 consists of 15 residues. Per the germline V gene, CDR1 is SGHRS and CDR2 is YFSETQ.

This chain uses TRBV3-1 (or the pseudogene TRBV3-2) with TRBJ1-2, with a possible D match to TRBD1 (5 bases). The CDR3 is 15 residues long. Germline CDR1 reads LGHDT; CDR2 reads YNNKEL (reference sequence). The ends were cut back, 1 base at V and 8 bases at J, with 17 bases in the middle. The chain's CDR3 is CASSQVLGPSWGYTF. CDR3 coding DNA: TGTGCCAGCAGCCAAGTCTTGGGGCCCTCGTGGGGCTACACCTTC.

The gene calls are TRBV27 and TRBJ1-2, with 8 bases that match TRBD1. Looked up from germline, CDR1 is MNHEY and CDR2 is SMNVEV (reference sequence). The CDR3 runs to 13 residues. V was pared by 6 bases and J by 6 bases, with 6 bases of the junction left unmatched. The CDR3 reads CASRLQGVDGYTF. The CDR3 DNA is TGTGCCAGCAGGCTACAGGGGGTAGATGGCTACACCTTC.